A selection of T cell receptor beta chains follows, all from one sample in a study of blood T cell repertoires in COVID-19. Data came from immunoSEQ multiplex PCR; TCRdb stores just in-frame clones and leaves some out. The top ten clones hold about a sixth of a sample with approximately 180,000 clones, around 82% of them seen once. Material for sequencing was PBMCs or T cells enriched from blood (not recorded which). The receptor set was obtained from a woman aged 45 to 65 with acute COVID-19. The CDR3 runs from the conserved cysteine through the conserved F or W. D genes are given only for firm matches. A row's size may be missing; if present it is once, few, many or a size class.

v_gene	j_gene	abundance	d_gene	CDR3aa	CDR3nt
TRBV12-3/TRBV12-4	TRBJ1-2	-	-	CASMRYPGEGYTF	TGTGCCAGCATGCGCTACCCAGGGGAAGGCTACACCTTC
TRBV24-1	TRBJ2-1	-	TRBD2	CAVAGGRASNEQFF	TGTGCCGTCGCGGGAGGCAGGGCTTCCAATGAGCAGTTCTTC
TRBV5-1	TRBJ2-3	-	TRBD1	CASSLARYRGREVADTQYF	TGCGCCAGCAGCTTGGCCCGCTACAGGGGGCGTGAGGTCGCAGATACGCAGTATTTT
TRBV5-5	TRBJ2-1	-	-	CASSPTGPSYNEQFF	TGTGCCAGCAGCCCCACAGGTCCTTCCTACAATGAGCAGTTCTTC
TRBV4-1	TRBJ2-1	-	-	CASYLAASSYNEQFF	TGCGCCAGCTACCTCGCGGCGAGCTCCTACAATGAGCAGTTCTTC
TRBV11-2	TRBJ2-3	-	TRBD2	CASSRTSGGGMVDTQYF	TGTGCCAGCAGCCGGACTAGCGGGGGGGGGATGGTAGATACGCAGTATTTT
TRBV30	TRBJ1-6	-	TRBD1	CAWGTDNSPLHF	TGTGCCTGGGGGACAGACAATTCACCCCTCCACTTT
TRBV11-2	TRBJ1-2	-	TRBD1	CASSAGQGAYGYTF	TGTGCCAGCAGCGCCGGACAGGGGGCATATGGCTACACCTTC
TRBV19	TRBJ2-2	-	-	CASYFPGRTGELFF	TGTGCCAGTTATTTCCCAGGGAGGACCGGGGAGCTGTTTTTT
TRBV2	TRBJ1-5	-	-	CASNREGQPQHF	TGTGCCAGCAACAGGGAAGGCCAGCCCCAGCATTTT
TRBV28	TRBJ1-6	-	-	CASMRAGVDTSPLHF	TGTGCCAGCATGAGGGCGGGGGTCGATACTTCACCCCTCCACTTT
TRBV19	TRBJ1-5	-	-	CASNTIGAAESNQPQHF	TGTGCCAGTAACACTATAGGGGCTGCCGAGAGCAATCAGCCCCAGCATTTT
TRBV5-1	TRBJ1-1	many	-	CASSLERGRTEAFF	TGCGCCAGCAGCTTGGAGCGGGGGCGGACTGAAGCTTTCTTT
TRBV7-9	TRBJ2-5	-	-	CASSPLLVETQYF	TGTGCCAGCAGCCCCCTCCTCGTGGAGACCCAGTACTTC
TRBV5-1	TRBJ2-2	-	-	CASSLAVGGHRNTGELFF	TGCGCCAGCAGCTTGGCGGTTGGGGGCCATCGGAACACCGGGGAGCTGTTTTTT
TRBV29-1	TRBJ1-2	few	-	CSAYDNHLYTF	TGCAGCGCCTATGACAACCACCTCTACACCTTC
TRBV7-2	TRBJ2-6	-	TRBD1	CASSSGQDGANVLTF	TGTGCCAGCAGCTCGGGACAGGATGGGGCCAACGTCCTGACTTTC
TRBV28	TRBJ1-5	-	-	CASIDGGIGQPQHF	TGTGCCAGCATCGATGGGGGGATCGGTCAGCCCCAGCATTTT
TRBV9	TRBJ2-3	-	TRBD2	CASSSRGSPSDTQYF	TGTGCCAGCAGCTCGCGGGGGTCCCCCTCGGATACGCAGTATTTT
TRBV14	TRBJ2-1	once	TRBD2	CASSPRGRGGLNEQFF	TGTGCCAGCAGCCCCAGAGGGCGGGGGGGCTTGAATGAGCAGTTCTTC
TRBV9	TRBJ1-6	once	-	CASSVGQILHSPLHF	TGTGCCAGCAGCGTGGGACAAATACTGCATTCACCCCTCCACTTT
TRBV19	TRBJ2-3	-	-	CASSDGVGPAGTDTQYF	TGTGCCAGTAGTGACGGGGTCGGCCCAGCGGGCACAGATACGCAGTATTTT
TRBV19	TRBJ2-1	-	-	CASSIQGANNEQFF	TGTGCCAGTAGTATTCAAGGGGCAAACAATGAGCAGTTCTTC
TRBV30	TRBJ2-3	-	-	CAWTGSTDTQYF	TGTGCCTGGACAGGGAGCACAGATACGCAGTATTTT
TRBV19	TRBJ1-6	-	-	CASNSENSPLHF	TGTGCCAGTAACAGTGAAAATTCACCCCTCCACTTT
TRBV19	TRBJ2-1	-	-	CASSIVGGSFGDEQFF	TGTGCCAGTAGTATAGTTGGAGGGTCGTTTGGGGATGAGCAGTTCTTC
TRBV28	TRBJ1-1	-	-	CASRRTVSQGLAEAFF	TGTGCCAGCAGAAGAACCGTATCTCAGGGTCTCGCTGAAGCTTTCTTT
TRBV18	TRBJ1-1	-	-	CASSPDRGGMNTEAFF	TGTGCCAGCTCACCCGACCGGGGAGGGATGAACACTGAAGCTTTCTTT
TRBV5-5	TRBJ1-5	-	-	CASSFVGEATEQPQHF	TGTGCCAGCAGCTTTGTAGGGGAGGCCACGGAACAGCCCCAGCATTTT
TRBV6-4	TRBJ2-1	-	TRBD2	CASSPLAGGRGEQFF	TGTGCCAGCAGTCCCCTAGCGGGGGGGCGGGGTGAGCAGTTCTTC
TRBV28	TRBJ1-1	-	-	CASKNPQGVAEAFF	TGTGCCAGCAAAAACCCACAGGGAGTTGCTGAAGCTTTCTTT
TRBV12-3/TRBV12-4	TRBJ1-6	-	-	CASSLNSPLHF	TGTGCCAGCAGCCTTAATTCACCCCTCCACTTT
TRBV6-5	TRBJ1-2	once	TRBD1	CASRGGQRYGYTF	TGTGCCAGCAGGGGGGGACAGCGCTATGGCTACACCTTC
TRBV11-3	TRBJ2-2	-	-	CASRATGELFF	TGTGCCAGCAGGGCTACCGGGGAGCTGTTTTTT
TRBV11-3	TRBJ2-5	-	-	CASSSWGEQETQYF	TGTGCCAGCAGCTCGTGGGGAGAACAAGAGACCCAGTACTTC
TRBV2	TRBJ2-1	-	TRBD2	CASIGASGGAYNEQFF	TGTGCCAGCATAGGGGCTAGCGGGGGGGCCTACAATGAGCAGTTCTTC
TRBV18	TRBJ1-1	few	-	CASSTGRGRVNTEAFF	TGTGCCAGCTCCACGGGGAGGGGTAGAGTGAACACTGAAGCTTTCTTT
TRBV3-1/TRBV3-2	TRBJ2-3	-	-	CASSHTTSTDTQYF	TGTGCCAGCAGCCATACTACTAGCACAGATACGCAGTATTTT
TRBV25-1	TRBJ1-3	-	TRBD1	CASSGNRGIGNTIYF	TGTGCCAGCAGTGGAAACAGGGGAATCGGAAACACCATATATTTT
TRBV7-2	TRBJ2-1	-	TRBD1	CASTTGQGTQNNEQFF	TGTGCCAGCACGACGGGACAGGGGACCCAAAACAATGAGCAGTTCTTC
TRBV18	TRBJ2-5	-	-	CASSPPGDSFGGTQYF	TGTGCCAGCTCACCACCCGGAGACAGCTTTGGTGGGACCCAGTACTTC
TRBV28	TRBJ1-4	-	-	CASSSGAVGEKLFF	TGTGCCAGCAGTTCAGGGGCCGTGGGTGAAAAACTGTTTTTT
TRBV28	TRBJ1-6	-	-	CASSSPSFYSHSPLHF	TGTGCCAGCAGTTCCCCGTCGTTCTATTCCCATTCACCCCTCCACTTT
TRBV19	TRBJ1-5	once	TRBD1	CASRSGGIYSNQPQHF	TGTGCCAGTAGGTCAGGGGGGATATATAGCAATCAGCCCCAGCATTTT
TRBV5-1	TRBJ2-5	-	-	CASSLDGQLPEETQYF	TGCGCCAGCAGCTTGGACGGACAGCTTCCCGAAGAGACCCAGTACTTC
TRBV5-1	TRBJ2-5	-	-	CASSLAGAVQETQYF	TGCGCCAGCAGCCTTGCTGGAGCAGTACAAGAGACCCAGTACTTC
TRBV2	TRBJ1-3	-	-	CASTEEETSGNTIYF	TGTGCCAGCACCGAGGAAGAAACCTCTGGAAACACCATATATTTT
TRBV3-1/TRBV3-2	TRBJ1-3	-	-	CASSQTQAGTIYF	TGTGCCAGCAGCCAGACCCAAGCAGGCACCATATATTTT
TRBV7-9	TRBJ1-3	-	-	CASSLAVAGKGNTIYF	TGTGCCAGCAGCTTAGCGGTGGCAGGGAAAGGAAACACCATATATTTT
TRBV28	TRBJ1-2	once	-	CASSTPRVGYGYTF	TGTGCCAGCAGCACCCCCAGGGTGGGCTATGGCTACACCTTC
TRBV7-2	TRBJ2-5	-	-	CASTGRGQETQYF	TGTGCCAGCACCGGCCGGGGCCAAGAGACCCAGTACTTC
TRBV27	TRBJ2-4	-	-	CASSPGSLLAKNIQYF	TGTGCCAGCAGCCCAGGCTCTCTACTAGCCAAAAACATTCAGTACTTC
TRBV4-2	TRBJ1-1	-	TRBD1	CASSQNFQGARTEAFF	TGTGCCAGCAGCCAAAATTTCCAGGGGGCGCGAACTGAAGCTTTCTTT